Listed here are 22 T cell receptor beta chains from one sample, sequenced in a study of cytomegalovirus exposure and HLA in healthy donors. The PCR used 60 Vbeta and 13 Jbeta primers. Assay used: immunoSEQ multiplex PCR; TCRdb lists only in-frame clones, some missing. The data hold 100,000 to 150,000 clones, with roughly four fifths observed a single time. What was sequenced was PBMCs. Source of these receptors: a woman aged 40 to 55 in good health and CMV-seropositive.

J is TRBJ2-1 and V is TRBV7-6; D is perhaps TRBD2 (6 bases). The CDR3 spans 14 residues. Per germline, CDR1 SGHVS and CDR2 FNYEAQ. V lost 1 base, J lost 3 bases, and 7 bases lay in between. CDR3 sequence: CASSLVADYNEQFF. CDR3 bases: TGTGCCAGCAGCTTAGTAGCGGACTACAATGAGCAGTTCTTC.

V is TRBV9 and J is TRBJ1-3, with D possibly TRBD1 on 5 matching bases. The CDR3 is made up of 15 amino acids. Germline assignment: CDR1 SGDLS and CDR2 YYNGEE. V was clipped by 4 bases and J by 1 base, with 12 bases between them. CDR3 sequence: CASSPWGESGNTIYF. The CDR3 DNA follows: TGTGCCAGCAGCCCGTGGGGGGAATCTGGAAACACCATATATTTT.

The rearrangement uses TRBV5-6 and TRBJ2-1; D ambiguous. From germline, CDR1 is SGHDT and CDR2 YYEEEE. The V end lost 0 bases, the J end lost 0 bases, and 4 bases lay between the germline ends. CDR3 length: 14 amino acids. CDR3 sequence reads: CASSLGPSYNEQFF. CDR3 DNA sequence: TGTGCCAGCAGCTTGGGGCCCTCCTACAATGAGCAGTTCTTC.

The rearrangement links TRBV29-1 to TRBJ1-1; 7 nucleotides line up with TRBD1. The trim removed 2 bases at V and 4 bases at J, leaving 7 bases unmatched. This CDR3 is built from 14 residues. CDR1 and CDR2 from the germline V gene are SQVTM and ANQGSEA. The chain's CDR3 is CSVETGERGTEAFF. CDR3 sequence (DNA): TGCAGCGTTGAAACAGGGGAGAGGGGCACTGAAGCTTTCTTT. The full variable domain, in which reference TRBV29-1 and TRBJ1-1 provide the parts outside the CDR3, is SAVISQKPSRDICQRGTSLTIQCQVDSQVTMMFWYRQQPGQSLTLIATANQGSEATYESGFVIDKFPISRPNLTFSTLTVSNMSPEDSSIYLCSVETGERGTEAFFGQGTRLTVV.

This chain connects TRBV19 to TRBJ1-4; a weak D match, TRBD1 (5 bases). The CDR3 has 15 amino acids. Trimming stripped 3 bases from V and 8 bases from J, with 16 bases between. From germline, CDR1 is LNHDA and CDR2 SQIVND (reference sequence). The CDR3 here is CASSMGDRGFEKLFF. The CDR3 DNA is TGTGCCAGTAGTATGGGTGACAGAGGATTCGAAAAACTGTTTTTT.

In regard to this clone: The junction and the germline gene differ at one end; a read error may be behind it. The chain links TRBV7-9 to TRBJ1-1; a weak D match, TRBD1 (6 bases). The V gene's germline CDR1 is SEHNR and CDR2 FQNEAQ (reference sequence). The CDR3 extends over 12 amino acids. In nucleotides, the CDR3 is TGTTCCAGCAGATCCGAGGGACAAACAGCTTTCTTT. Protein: CSSRSEGQTAFF.

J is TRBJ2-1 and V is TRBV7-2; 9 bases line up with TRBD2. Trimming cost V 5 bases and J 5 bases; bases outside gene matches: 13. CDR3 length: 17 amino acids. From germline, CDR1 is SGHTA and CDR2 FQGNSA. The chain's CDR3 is CASSPRRLAGDNNEQFF. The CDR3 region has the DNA TGTGCCAGCAGCCCTCGGCGGTTAGCGGGAGATAACAATGAGCAGTTCTTC.

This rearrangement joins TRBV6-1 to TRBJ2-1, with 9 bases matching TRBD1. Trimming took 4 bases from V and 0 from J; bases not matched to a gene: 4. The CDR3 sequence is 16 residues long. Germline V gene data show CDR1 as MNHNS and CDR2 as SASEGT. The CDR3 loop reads CASSAATGGSYNEQFF. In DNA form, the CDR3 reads TGTGCCAGCAGTGCAGCGACAGGGGGCTCCTACAATGAGCAGTTCTTC.

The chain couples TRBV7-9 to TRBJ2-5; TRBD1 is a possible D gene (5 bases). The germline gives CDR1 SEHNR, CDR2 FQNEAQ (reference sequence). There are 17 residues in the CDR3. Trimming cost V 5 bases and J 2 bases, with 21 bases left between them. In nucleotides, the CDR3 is TGTGCCAGCAGCCCGATTTTGGATCAGGGATGGCAAGAGACCCAGTACTTC. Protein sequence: CASSPILDQGWQETQYF.

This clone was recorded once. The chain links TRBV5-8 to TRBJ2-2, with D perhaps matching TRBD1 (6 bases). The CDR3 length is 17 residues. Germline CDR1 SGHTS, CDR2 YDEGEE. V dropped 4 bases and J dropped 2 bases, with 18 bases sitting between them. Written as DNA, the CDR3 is TGTGCCAGCAGCCCCCCGTGGGGACACTCAAACACCGGGGAGCTGTTTTTT. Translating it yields CASSPPWGHSNTGELFF.

The CDR3 bases are TGTGCCAGCAGTTCATGGGCTAGCGGGAGCACAGATACGCAGTATTTT. Its translation: CASSSWASGSTDTQYF. V gene TRBV27 combines with J gene TRBJ2-3, with 8 bases lining up with TRBD2. Germline loops: CDR1 MNHEY, CDR2 SMNVEV (reference sequence). There are 16 residues in the CDR3. V was pared by 4 bases and J by 0 bases, with 6 bases of the junction left unmatched.

The CDR3 spells CASRAGLGYEQYF. The DNA of the CDR3 is TGCGCCAGCAGGGCCGGACTAGGCTACGAGCAGTACTTC. The chain employs TRBV5-1 and TRBJ2-7, with TRBD2 matching 7 bases. This CDR3 contains 13 residues. V lost 5 bases, J lost 3 bases, and 5 bases stayed unmatched. CDR1 is SGHRS, CDR2 YFSETQ, per germline.

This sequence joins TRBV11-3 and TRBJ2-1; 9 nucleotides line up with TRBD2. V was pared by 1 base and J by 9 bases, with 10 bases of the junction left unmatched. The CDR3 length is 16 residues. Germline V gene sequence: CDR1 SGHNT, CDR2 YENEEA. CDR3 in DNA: TGTGCCAGCAGCTTAGTAGCGGGAGCCGGGGGGGGTGAGCAGTTCTTC. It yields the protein CASSLVAGAGGGEQFF.

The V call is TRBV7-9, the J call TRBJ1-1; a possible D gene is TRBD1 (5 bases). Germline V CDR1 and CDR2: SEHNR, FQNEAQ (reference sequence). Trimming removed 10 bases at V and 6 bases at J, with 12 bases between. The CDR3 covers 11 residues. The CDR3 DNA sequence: TGTGCCATCCGGCCGGGGGCTGAAGCTTTCTTT. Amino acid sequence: CAIRPGAEAFF.

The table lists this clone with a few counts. The CDR3 DNA follows: TGTGCCAGCAGCTTATCCCAGGGGGCTAGGGAGCAGTACTTC. It encodes CASSLSQGAREQYF. The chain recombines TRBV11-2 with TRBJ2-7; 8 positions agree with TRBD1. V shed 2 bases, J shed 7 bases, and the junction held 7 bases outside the gene matches. CDR3 length equals 14 residues. Germline V lookup: CDR1 SGHAT, CDR2 FQNNGV.

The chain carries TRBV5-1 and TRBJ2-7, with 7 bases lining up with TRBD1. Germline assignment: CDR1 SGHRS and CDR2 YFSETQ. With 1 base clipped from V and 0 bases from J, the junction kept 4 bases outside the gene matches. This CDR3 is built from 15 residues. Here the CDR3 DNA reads TGCGCCAGCAGCTTGACGACAGGGAGCTCCTACGAGCAGTACTTC. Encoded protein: CASSLTTGSSYEQYF. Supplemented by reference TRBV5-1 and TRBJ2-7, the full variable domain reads KAGVTQTPRYLIKTRGQQVTLSCSPISGHRSVSWYQQTPGQGLQFLFEYFSETQRNKGNFPGRFSGRQFSNSRSEMNVSTLELGDSALYLCASSLTTGSSYEQYFGPGTRLTVT.

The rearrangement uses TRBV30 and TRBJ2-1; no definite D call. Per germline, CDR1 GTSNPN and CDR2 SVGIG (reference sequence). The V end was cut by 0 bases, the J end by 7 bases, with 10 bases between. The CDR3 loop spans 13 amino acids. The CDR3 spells CAWSVGGYNEQFF. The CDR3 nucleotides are TGTGCCTGGAGTGTAGGCGGTTATAATGAGCAGTTCTTC.

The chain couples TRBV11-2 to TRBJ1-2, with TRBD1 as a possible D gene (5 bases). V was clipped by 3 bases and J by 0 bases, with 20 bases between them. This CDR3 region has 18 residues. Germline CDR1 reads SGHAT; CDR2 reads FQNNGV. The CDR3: CASSLGSGGFGANYGYTF. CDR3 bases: TGTGCCAGCAGCTTGGGGAGCGGGGGGTTTGGTGCTAACTATGGCTACACCTTC.

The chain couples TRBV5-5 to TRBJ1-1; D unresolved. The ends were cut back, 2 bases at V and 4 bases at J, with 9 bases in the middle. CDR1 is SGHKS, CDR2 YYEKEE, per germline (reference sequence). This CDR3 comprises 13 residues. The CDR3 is CASSFLGSTEAFF. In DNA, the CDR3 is TGTGCCAGCAGCTTTCTTGGGAGCACTGAAGCTTTCTTT.

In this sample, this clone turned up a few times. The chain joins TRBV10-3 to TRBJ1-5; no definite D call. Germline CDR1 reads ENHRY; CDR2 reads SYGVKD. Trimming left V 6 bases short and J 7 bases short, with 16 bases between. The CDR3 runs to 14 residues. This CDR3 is CAIRADLSGQPQHF. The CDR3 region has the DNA TGTGCCATCAGGGCCGACCTGTCGGGACAGCCCCAGCATTTT.

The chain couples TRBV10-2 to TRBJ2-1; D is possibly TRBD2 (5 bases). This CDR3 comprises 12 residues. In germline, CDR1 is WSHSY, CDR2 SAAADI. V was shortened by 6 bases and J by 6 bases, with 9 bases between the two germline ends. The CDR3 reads CASSKLGNEQFF. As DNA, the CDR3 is TGCGCCAGCAGCAAACTAGGCAATGAGCAGTTCTTC.

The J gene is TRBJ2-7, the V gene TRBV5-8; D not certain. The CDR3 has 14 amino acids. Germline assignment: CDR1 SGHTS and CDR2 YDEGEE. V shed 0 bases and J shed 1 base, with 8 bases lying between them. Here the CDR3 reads CASSLVGLSYEQYF. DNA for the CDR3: TGTGCCAGCAGCTTGGTGGGCCTTTCCTACGAGCAGTACTTC.